This T cell receptor beta chain originates from a study of patients and donors after allogeneic stem cell transplantation. CDR3 size: 15 residues. The ends were cut back, 0 bases at V and 1 base at J, with 11 bases in the middle. Germline CDR1 SGDLS, CDR2 YYNGEE. In TCRdb, the RT-PCR reads were re-called with MiXCR into one record per CDR3 protein. Of hundreds of thousands of distinct CDR3 sequences listed, under 20% are singletons. In its sample, this clonotype was seen a few times. The gene calls are TRBV9 and TRBJ2-7; maybe TRBD2 (5 bases). The source of this sequence is a human donor who was either an allogeneic HSCT recipient or a stem cell or donor lymphocyte infusion donor (not recorded which). It is not recorded whose cells these are; they may come from a transplant donor. Sequencing was performed on blood, either unsorted or a sorted T cell fraction (not recorded which). CDR3 region: CASSVAPAESYEQYF. The CDR3 region has the DNA TGTGCCAGCAGCGTAGCACCAGCGGAGTCCTACGAGCAGTACTTC.